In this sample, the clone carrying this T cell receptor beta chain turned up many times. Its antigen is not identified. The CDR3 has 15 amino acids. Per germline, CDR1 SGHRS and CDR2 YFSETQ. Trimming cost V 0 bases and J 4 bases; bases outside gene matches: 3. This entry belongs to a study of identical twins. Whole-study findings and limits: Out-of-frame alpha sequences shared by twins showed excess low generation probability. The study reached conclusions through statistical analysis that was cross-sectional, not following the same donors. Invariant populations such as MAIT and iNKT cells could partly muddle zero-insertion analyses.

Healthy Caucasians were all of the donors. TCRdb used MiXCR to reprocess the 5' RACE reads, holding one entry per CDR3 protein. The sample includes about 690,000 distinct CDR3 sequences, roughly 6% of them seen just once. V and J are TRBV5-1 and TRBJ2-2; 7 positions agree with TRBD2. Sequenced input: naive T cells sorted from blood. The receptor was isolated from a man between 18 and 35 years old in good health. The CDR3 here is CASSLAAGATGELFF. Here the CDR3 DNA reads TGCGCCAGCAGCTTGGCGGCGGGAGCCACCGGGGAGCTGTTTTTT.